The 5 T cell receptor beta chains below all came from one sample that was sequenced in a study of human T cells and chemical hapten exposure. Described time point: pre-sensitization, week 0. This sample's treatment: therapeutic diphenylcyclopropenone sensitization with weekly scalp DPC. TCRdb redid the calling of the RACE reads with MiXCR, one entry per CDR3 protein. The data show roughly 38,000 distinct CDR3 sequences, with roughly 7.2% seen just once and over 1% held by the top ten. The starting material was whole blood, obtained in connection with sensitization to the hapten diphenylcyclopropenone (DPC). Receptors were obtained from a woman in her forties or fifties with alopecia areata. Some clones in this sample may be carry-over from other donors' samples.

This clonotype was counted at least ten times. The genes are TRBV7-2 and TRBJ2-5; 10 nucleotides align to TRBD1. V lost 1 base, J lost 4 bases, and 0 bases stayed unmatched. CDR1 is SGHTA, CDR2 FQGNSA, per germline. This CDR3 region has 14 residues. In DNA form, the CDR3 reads TGTGCCAGCAGCTTAGGGGACAGGGGAGAGACCCAGTACTTC. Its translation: CASSLGDRGETQYF.

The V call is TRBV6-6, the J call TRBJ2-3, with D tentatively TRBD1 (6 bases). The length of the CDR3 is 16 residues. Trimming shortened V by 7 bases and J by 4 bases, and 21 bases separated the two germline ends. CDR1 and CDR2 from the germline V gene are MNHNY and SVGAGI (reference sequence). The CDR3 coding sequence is TGTGCCAGCACCCAAGGGCCAGGGGTTGGGGCAGATACGCAGTATTTT. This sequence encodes CASTQGPGVGADTQYF.

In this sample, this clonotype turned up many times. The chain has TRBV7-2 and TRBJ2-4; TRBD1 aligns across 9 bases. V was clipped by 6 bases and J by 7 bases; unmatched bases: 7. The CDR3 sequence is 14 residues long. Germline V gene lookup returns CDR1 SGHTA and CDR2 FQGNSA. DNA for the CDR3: TGTGCCAGCAGGCGCGGACAGGGGTCGAACATTCAGTACTTC. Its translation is CASRRGQGSNIQYF.

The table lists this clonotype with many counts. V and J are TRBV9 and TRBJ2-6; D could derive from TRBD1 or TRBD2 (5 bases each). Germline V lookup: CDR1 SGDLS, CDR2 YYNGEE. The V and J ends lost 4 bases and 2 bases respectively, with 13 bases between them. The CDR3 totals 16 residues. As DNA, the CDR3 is TGTGCCAGCAGCCCCACCTGGGGGACTGGGGCCAACGTCCTGACTTTC. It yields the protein CASSPTWGTGANVLTF.

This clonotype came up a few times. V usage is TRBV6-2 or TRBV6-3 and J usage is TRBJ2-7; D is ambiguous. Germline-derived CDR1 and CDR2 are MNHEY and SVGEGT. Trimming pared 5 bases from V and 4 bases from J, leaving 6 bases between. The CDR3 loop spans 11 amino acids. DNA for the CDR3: TGTGCCAGCAGTCCACAGTACGAGCAGTACTTC. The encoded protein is CASSPQYEQYF.